This is a list of T cell receptor beta chains from one sample in a study of blood T cell repertoires in COVID-19. Sequencing used immunoSEQ multiplex PCR; TCRdb keeps in-frame clones, though not all of them. The sample consists of 150,000 or so clones, around 80% of them appearing once. What was sequenced was peripheral blood. These receptors originate from a woman of 80 years or more with active or convalescent COVID-19. CDR3s include the opening cysteine and the closing phenylalanine or tryptophan. Each record gives: CDR3 DNA, CDR3 protein, D gene, J gene, V gene, clone size. A D gene is named only where the DNA matches it firmly. The size field is filled for only some rows; it gives once, few, many or a size class.

TGTGCCAGCAGGGGGGTTTCGGCAACTAATGAAAAACTGTTTTTT CASRGVSATNEKLFF TRBD1 TRBJ1-4 TRBV19 NA
TGTGCCAGCACTCGAACCGGGACAGGGTACAATGAGCAGTTCTTC CASTRTGTGYNEQFF TRBD1 TRBJ2-1 TRBV27 once
TGTGCCAGCAGTAATACAGACAGGCTGTCCCACGAGCAGTACTTC CASSNTDRLSHEQYF NA TRBJ2-7 TRBV7-9 NA
TGTGCCAGCAGCGGACAGGGCGTCGGGACCCAGTACTTC CASSGQGVGTQYF TRBD1 TRBJ2-5 TRBV12-3/TRBV12-4 NA
TGTGCCATTCGAGGGACAGGCGGTTTAAGTGGCTACACCTTC CAIRGTGGLSGYTF TRBD1 TRBJ1-2 TRBV6-5 NA
TGTGCCAGCGGGGGACCGGGGGGCCCCTACGAGCAGTACTTC CASGGPGGPYEQYF NA TRBJ2-7 TRBV28 NA
TGTGCCAGCAGGCCTACAGGGGAGGAGACCCAGTACTTC CASRPTGEETQYF TRBD1 TRBJ2-5 TRBV6-5 NA
TGTGCCAGCAGCCAAGAGGGAGGGGCTAGCCGGTCCTACGAGCAGTACTTC CASSQEGGASRSYEQYF TRBD2 TRBJ2-7 TRBV14 once
TGTGCCAGCAGTTCGTGGACAGGGAACACCGGGGAGCTGTTTTTT CASSSWTGNTGELFF TRBD1 TRBJ2-2 TRBV6-2/TRBV6-3 NA
TGTGCCAGCCATCCCCACAATTTTGCTGAAGCTTTCTTT CASHPHNFAEAFF NA TRBJ1-1 TRBV28 few
TGTGCCTGGGCGCAGGGTTGGGCAGATACGCAGTATTTT CAWAQGWADTQYF NA TRBJ2-3 TRBV30 NA
TGTGCCAGCACACCCCCCGGGACAGGCATCGAGCAGTACTTC CASTPPGTGIEQYF TRBD1 TRBJ2-7 TRBV7-2 NA
TGTGCCAGCTCCGACAGGGGGTCCTACAATGAGCAGTTCTTC CASSDRGSYNEQFF TRBD1 TRBJ2-1 TRBV18 NA
TGTGCCAGCAGCTCGACAGGAAACTATGGCTACACCTTC CASSSTGNYGYTF NA TRBJ1-2 TRBV5-5 NA
TGCGCCAGCGCGATAGTAAGCAGCACAGATACGCAGTATTTT CASAIVSSTDTQYF NA TRBJ2-3 TRBV5-1 NA
TGTGCCAGCAGCCCAGACAGGGGTAATGAAAAACTGTTTTTT CASSPDRGNEKLFF TRBD1 TRBJ1-4 TRBV6-5 NA
TGCGCCAGCTCGGGTCAATACACCGGGGAGCTGTTTTTT CASSGQYTGELFF NA TRBJ2-2 TRBV5-1 once
TGTGCCACCAGCAGAGCCAGCAACCGGGGTGGCTACACCTTC CATSRASNRGGYTF NA TRBJ1-2 TRBV15 NA
TGTGCCAGCAGCTTAATTGTGACTAGCGGGGGTGAGCAGTACTTC CASSLIVTSGGEQYF TRBD2 TRBJ2-7 TRBV7-2 NA
TGTGCCAGCAGTCCAACGAACACCGGGGAGCTGTTTTTT CASSPTNTGELFF NA TRBJ2-2 TRBV3-1/TRBV3-2 NA
TGTGCCAGCAGACCCGGACAGGGGGCGAATACGCAGTATTTT CASRPGQGANTQYF TRBD1 TRBJ2-3 TRBV6-5 NA
TGTGCCAGCAGCCCAGGGACAGGGGGTCGCTATGGCTACACCTTC CASSPGTGGRYGYTF TRBD1 TRBJ1-2 TRBV4-2 NA
TGTGCCAGCTCACCACAAACAGGGCGTCAGCCCCAGCATTTT CASSPQTGRQPQHF NA TRBJ1-5 TRBV18 NA
TGTGCCAGCAGTGCCGGACTCCGGACTTACGAGCAGTACTTC CASSAGLRTYEQYF NA TRBJ2-7 TRBV2 NA
TGTGCCAGCAGCCAAGATCGGGGGGGAGATGAAAAACTGTTTTTT CASSQDRGGDEKLFF NA TRBJ1-4 TRBV4-2 NA
TGTGCCAGTAGTATCGGGAAAACCGACAGGGTTCGACGCTACACCTTC CASSIGKTDRVRRYTF TRBD1 TRBJ1-2 TRBV19 NA
TGTGCCAGCAGCCGAAGGACTAACACTGAAGCTTTCTTT CASSRRTNTEAFF NA TRBJ1-1 TRBV5-6 NA
TGTGCCAGCAGCTTATTAGGGGTGGAAAAACTGTTTTTT CASSLLGVEKLFF NA TRBJ1-4 TRBV7-2 NA
TGTGCCAGTAGGGGACAGGGAGGGAGCAATCAGCCCCAGCATTTT CASRGQGGSNQPQHF TRBD1 TRBJ1-5 TRBV19 NA
TGTGCCAGCAGCCCCCCGCGAGACACCATATATTTT CASSPPRDTIYF NA TRBJ1-3 TRBV7-9 NA
TGTGCCAGTAGTATTACCAGGGCAAATGAGCAGTTCTTC CASSITRANEQFF NA TRBJ2-1 TRBV19 few
TGTGCCAGCAGTTTCAGGGGGCAGGGGACTGAAGCTTTCTTT CASSFRGQGTEAFF TRBD1 TRBJ1-1 TRBV27 few
TGTGCCAGCGGTATTACAGGGGGCATCACTGAAGCTTTCTTT CASGITGGITEAFF TRBD1 TRBJ1-1 TRBV28 NA
TGCGCCAGCAGCTTGTATTTGAGGGATAACACTGAAGCTTTCTTT CASSLYLRDNTEAFF NA TRBJ1-1 TRBV5-1 NA
TGTGCCAGCAGGTTCCAGGGGGCCACCGGGGAGCTGTTTTTT CASRFQGATGELFF TRBD1 TRBJ2-2 TRBV13 few
TGTGCCAGTAGTGCCGGACAGTCCTACGAGCAGTACTTC CASSAGQSYEQYF NA TRBJ2-7 TRBV19 NA
TGTGCCACCAGCAGAGATGTGGCAGGGGTCGGATCCGAAGCTTTCTTT CATSRDVAGVGSEAFF NA TRBJ1-1 TRBV15 NA
TGTGCCAGCGACAGCCAGGGCGATGAAAAACTGTTTTTT CASDSQGDEKLFF NA TRBJ1-4 TRBV2 NA
TGTGCCAGCAGCGCGGCCCCTGGAAACACCATATATTTT CASSAAPGNTIYF NA TRBJ1-3 TRBV11-3 few
TGTGCCAGCAGCCAAGTTCCCGGACTAGCGGGCGGAGAGACCCAGTACTTC CASSQVPGLAGGETQYF TRBD2 TRBJ2-5 TRBV4-2 NA
TGTGCCAGCATGGGCCTAGCCCCGGGGTCCTACAATGAGCAGTTCTTC CASMGLAPGSYNEQFF NA TRBJ2-1 TRBV28 NA
TGTGCCAGCAGTTCCCCAACAGGGGTGGGAAACACCATATATTTT CASSSPTGVGNTIYF TRBD1 TRBJ1-3 TRBV6-6 NA
TGTGCCAGCAGCCGAACAGGGCAGCCCCAGCATTTT CASSRTGQPQHF NA TRBJ1-5 TRBV7-9 NA
TGTGCCATCGGGAAAGCGGGGACCCTCAACGAGCAGTACTTC CAIGKAGTLNEQYF TRBD2 TRBJ2-7 TRBV10-3 NA
TGTGCCAGCAGCGCCCGGGACAGGGGTTCTTCCGGCTACACCTTC CASSARDRGSSGYTF TRBD1 TRBJ1-2 TRBV9 NA
TGTGCCAGCAGCCAAGGGCGGGGCGGGTACGAGCAGTACTTC CASSQGRGGYEQYF NA TRBJ2-7 TRBV3-1/TRBV3-2 NA
TGCGCCAGCAGCCTTGGATCGGGGGACGGCTACACCTTC CASSLGSGDGYTF NA TRBJ1-2 TRBV5-1 NA
TGTGCCAGCTCTCCTTCCGGGAACACTGAAGCTTTCTTT CASSPSGNTEAFF NA TRBJ1-1 TRBV18 NA